Sequencing of this TCR beta chain was carried out in a study of shared clonotypes between healthy human individuals. Study-level points and caveats: The study sampled only blood, and tissue repertoires likely differ.

With regard to this clone: Its antigen is not known. This sample includes further DNA sequences coding for the same CDR3.

The CDR3 runs 14 residues. V was clipped by 0 bases and J by 1 base, with 6 bases between them. Germline CDR1 and CDR2: MNHEY and SVGAGI. For every subset, genomic DNA was evenly distributed across several immunoSEQ plates. Only in-frame clones appear in the TCRdb table, and some are missing; sequencing was by immunoSEQ multiplex PCR. Of some 490,000 clones in the sample, more than 75% were seen once. Healthy adults negative for HIV, lacking recent acute infections or vaccinations, served as donors. The receptor was isolated from a woman in her forties in good health. Some clones in this sample may be carry-over from other donors' samples. The rearrangement links TRBV6-5 to TRBJ1-2; tentatively, D is TRBD1 (6 bases). The sequencing input was PBMCs. In DNA form, the CDR3 reads TGTGCCAGCAGTTACTCCAGGGGTAACTATGGCTACACCTTC. Amino acids: CASSYSRGNYGYTF.